This passage covers 9 T cell receptor beta chains from one sample sequenced in a study of type 1 regulatory T cells. No antigen is known for these receptors. MiXCR, run by TCRdb on the reads, gives a single entry per CDR3 protein. The top ten clones hold 7% to 9% of a sample with approximately 42,000 distinct CDR3 sequences, 10% to 15% of them seen once. Sample: cultured non-Tr1 T cells, either the whole culture or a sorted T cell fraction (not recorded which). These receptors were collected from a human donor in good health.

The chain is built from TRBV11-2 and TRBJ2-3; weak D call: TRBD2 (5 bases). The CDR3 has 15 amino acids. In germline, CDR1 is SGHAT, CDR2 FQNNGV. Trimming removed 3 bases from V and 4 bases from J, with 14 bases in between. CDR3: CASSFPLARADTQYF. DNA of the CDR3: TGTGCCAGCAGCTTTCCTTTAGCGAGGGCAGATACGCAGTATTTT.

The table lists this clonotype with many counts. This chain connects TRBV11-3 to TRBJ1-6; D is unresolved. Germline assignment: CDR1 SGHNT and CDR2 YENEEA. The CDR3 consists of 11 residues. V shed 8 bases and J shed 7 bases, with 6 bases lying between them. In DNA form, the CDR3 reads TGTGCCAGCGGTCAGAATTCACCCCTCCACTTT. Its translation is CASGQNSPLHF.

To note about this clonotype: This may come from a read error, since a much larger clone is one base off. The V and J genes are TRBV12-3 or TRBV12-4 and TRBJ2-1; 13 bases fit TRBD2. The CDR3 sequence is 14 residues long. CDR3 sequence reads: CTSTGTSGVGEQFF. CDR3 DNA: TGTACCAGCACCGGGACTAGCGGGGTGGGTGAGCAGTTCTTC.

At least ten counts were recorded for this clonotype. The V and J genes are TRBV5-1 and TRBJ1-1, with D perhaps TRBD1 (6 bases). CDR1 is SGHRS, CDR2 YFSETQ, per germline. V was cut by 5 bases and J by 1 base, with 9 bases left in between. The CDR3 extends over 13 amino acids. The CDR3 spells CASRSDRNTEAFF. The CDR3 DNA is TGCGCCAGCAGATCGGACAGGAACACTGAAGCTTTCTTT.

The table lists this clonotype with many counts. V usage is TRBV30 and J usage is TRBJ1-6; D gene unclear. V was shortened by 3 bases and J by 6 bases, with 9 bases between the two germline ends. The CDR3 length is 13 residues. Germline V CDR1 and CDR2: GTSNPN, SVGIG (reference sequence). The CDR3 nucleotides are TGTGCCTGGAGGTGGCACTCTAATTCACCCCTCCACTTT. This sequence encodes CAWRWHSNSPLHF.

At least ten counts were recorded for this clonotype. This chain links TRBV6-2 or TRBV6-3 with TRBJ2-2; D is ambiguous. CDR1 and CDR2 from the germline V gene are MNHEY and SVGEGT. The V end lost 3 bases, the J end lost 4 bases, and 12 bases lay between the germline ends. The CDR3 is made up of 15 amino acids. CDR3 in amino acids: CASSYTGFSTGELFF. The CDR3 DNA reads as TGTGCCAGCAGTTATACGGGCTTCAGCACCGGGGAGCTGTTTTTT.

This clonotype was counted a few times. The CDR3 DNA reads TGTGCCAGCAGCAAGACTAGCGGCTACGAGCAGTACTTC. The encoded protein is CASSKTSGYEQYF. The chain employs TRBV7-6 and TRBJ2-7; 9 bases align to TRBD2. Germline lookup yields CDR1 SGHVS and CDR2 FNYEAQ. Trimming cost V 5 bases and J 3 bases; bases outside gene matches: 2. The CDR3 extends over 13 amino acids.

This clonotype was seen a handful of times. The V gene is TRBV18, the J gene TRBJ2-1; unclear D gene. The CDR3 contains 14 residues. The germline V gene encodes CDR1 KGHSH and CDR2 LQKENI. Trimming shortened V by 2 bases and J by 6 bases, and 11 bases separated the two germline ends. The CDR3 is CASSPSLSSNEQFF. The CDR3 DNA follows: TGTGCCAGCTCACCATCTCTTTCCAGCAATGAGCAGTTCTTC.

Concerning this clonotype: A much larger clone lies one base from this, so it may be a read error. Since the CDR3 does not end with the conserved phenylalanine or tryptophan, this likely comes from a read error. This chain links TRBV20-1 with TRBJ1-5; the D gene is possibly TRBD1 (6 bases). CDR3 length: 14 amino acids. V lost 5 bases to trimming and J lost 5 bases, with 16 bases between them. CDR1 is DFQATT and CDR2 is SNEGSKA in the germline V gene (reference sequence). CDR3 bases: TGCAGTGCTCGACCCTACAGGGTAGATCAGCCCCAGCATTCT. It translates to CSARPYRVDQPQHS.